This T cell receptor beta chain is from a study of blood T cell repertoires in COVID-19. About the research overall: Sites across the United States, Italy and Spain contributed samples from acute and convalescent COVID-19. Sources were T cells, B-cell-depleted T cells, or PBMCs; the material itself was cDNA or gDNA.

As processed by the authors: Amplifying reference gene primers gave estimates of nucleated cell counts. Sequenced by immunoSEQ multiplex PCR; TCRdb stores in-frame clones only, minus some. V and J calls and clone size come straight from that table; D and trimming were deduced from the DNA. The data show about 150,000 clones, roughly nine tenths seen once. The germline CDR1 and CDR2 sequences are MNHNS and SASEGT. The length of the CDR3 is 15 residues. V was trimmed by 3 bases and J by 0 bases, leaving 11 bases between them. This clone was counted between two and nine times. The clonotype was recovered from a woman between 40 and 55 years old with acute or convalescent COVID-19. Sequenced input: peripheral blood. The rearrangement joins TRBV6-1 to TRBJ1-2; D gene uncertain. CDR3 DNA sequence: TGTGCCAGCAGTGATCCCTCGTTAGCTAACTATGGCTACACCTTC. Residues: CASSDPSLANYGYTF.